This T cell receptor beta chain was captured by sequencing in a study of cytomegalovirus exposure and HLA in healthy donors. Study in general: An earlier analysis identified fewer than 130 million unique TCR beta sequences in about 190 million T cells.

Per the germline V gene, CDR1 is LGHNA and CDR2 is YSLEER. The V segment lost 1 base and the J segment 5 bases; nucleotides outside the gene matches: 5. This CDR3 has 15 residues. The PCR had 60 Vbeta and 13 Jbeta primers. Method: immunoSEQ multiplex PCR; TCRdb's copy keeps in-frame clones and lacks some. The sample holds fewer than 150,000 clones, about 73% seen once. This clone showed up just a few times. The chain uses TRBV4-3 and TRBJ2-5; 9 positions match TRBD2. This TCR came from a woman in her thirties or forties in good health and CMV-seropositive. What was sequenced was PBMCs. The CDR3 loop is CASSQVASGKETQYF. CDR3 in DNA: TGCGCCAGCAGCCAAGTCGCTAGCGGGAAGGAGACCCAGTACTTC.